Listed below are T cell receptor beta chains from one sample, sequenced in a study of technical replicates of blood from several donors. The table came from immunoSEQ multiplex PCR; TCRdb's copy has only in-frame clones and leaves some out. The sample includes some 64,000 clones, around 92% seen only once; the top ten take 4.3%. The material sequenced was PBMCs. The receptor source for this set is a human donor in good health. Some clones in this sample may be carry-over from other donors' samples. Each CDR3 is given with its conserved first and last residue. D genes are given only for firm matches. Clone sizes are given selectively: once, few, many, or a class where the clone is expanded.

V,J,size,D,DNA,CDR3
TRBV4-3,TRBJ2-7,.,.,TGCGCCAGCAGCCAAGCTTCCGGGAGTGGCTACGAGCAGTACTTC,CASSQASGSGYEQYF
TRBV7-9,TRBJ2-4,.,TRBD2,TGTGCCAGCAGCGGAGGGGCTAGCGGTGCCAAAAACATTCAGTACTTC,CASSGGASGAKNIQYF
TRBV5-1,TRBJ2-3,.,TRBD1,TGCGCCAGCAGCCGGGACAGGGTTGCAGATACGCAGTATTTT,CASSRDRVADTQYF
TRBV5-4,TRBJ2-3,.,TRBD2,TGTGCCAGCAGCCCCGCTAGCGGGGGGGCAAATACGCAGTATTTT,CASSPASGGANTQYF
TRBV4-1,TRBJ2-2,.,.,TGCGCCAGCAGCCAAGGAGTGGACTACCCAGGGGAGCTGTTTTTT,CASSQGVDYPGELFF
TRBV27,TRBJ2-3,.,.,TGTGCCAGCAGTTTATTGGGAGCAGATACGCAGTATTTT,CASSLLGADTQYF
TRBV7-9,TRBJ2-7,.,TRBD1,TGTGCCAGCAGCCCCGGGACAGGGGGCGAGCAGTACTTC,CASSPGTGGEQYF
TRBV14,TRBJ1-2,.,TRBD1,TGTGCCAGCAGCCAAGGAGACAGGGGAGGCTACACCTTC,CASSQGDRGGYTF
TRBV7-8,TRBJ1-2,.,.,TGTGCCAGCAGCTTAGGATCGGGGGGCAACTATGGCTACACCTTC,CASSLGSGGNYGYTF
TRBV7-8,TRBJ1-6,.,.,TGTGCCAGCAGCCGAGGACTGGAAGATTCACCCCTCCACTTT,CASSRGLEDSPLHF
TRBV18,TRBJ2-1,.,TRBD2,TGTGCCAGCTCAATGAGACTAGCGGGGGAGAATGAGCAGTTCTTC,CASSMRLAGENEQFF
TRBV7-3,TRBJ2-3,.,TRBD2,TGTGCCAGCAGCTCCTCTAGCGGGAGCAACACAGATACGCAGTATTTT,CASSSSSGSNTDTQYF
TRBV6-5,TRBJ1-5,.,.,TGTGCCAGCAGTTCCACGCGCCTCTGGCCCCAGCATTTT,CASSSTRLWPQHF
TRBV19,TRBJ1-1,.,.,TGTGCCAGTAGTATCTCCGCTGAAGCTTTCTTT,CASSISAEAFF
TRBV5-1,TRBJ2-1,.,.,TGCGCCAGCTTCTTCGTGTCGGGGAGCTCCTACAATGAGCAGTTCTTC,CASFFVSGSSYNEQFF
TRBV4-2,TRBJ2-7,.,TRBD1,TGTGCCAGCAGCCAGGACAGGCTACTCAACGAGCAGTACTTC,CASSQDRLLNEQYF
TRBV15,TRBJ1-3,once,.,TGTGCCACCAGCAGAGACACGGACAGCTCTGGAAACACCATATATTTT,CATSRDTDSSGNTIYF
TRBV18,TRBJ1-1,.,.,TGTGCCAGCTCACCTGTCGGGAGTGAAGCTTTCTTT,CASSPVGSEAFF
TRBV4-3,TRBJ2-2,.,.,TGCGCCAGCAGCCAAGATCCAGGCCCACCCGGGGAGCTGTTTTTT,CASSQDPGPPGELFF
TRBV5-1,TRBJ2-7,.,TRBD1,TGCGCCAGCAGCTTAGGAGACAGGGGGGTTTTCTACGAGCAGTACTTC,CASSLGDRGVFYEQYF
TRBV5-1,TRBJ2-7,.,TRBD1,TGCGCCAGCCGAAGACAGGGCGACCCAAAATACGAGCAGTACTTC,CASRRQGDPKYEQYF